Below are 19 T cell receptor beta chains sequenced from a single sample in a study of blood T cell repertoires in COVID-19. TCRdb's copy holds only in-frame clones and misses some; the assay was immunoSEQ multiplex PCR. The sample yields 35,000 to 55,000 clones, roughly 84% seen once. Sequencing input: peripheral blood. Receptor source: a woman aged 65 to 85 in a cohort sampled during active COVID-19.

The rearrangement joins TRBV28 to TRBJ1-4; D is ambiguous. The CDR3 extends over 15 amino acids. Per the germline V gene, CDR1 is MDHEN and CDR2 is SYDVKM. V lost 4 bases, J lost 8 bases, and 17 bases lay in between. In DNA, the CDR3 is TGTGCCAGCAGTTCCGCGGGCCCCAACGCGGAAAAACTGTTTTTT. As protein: CASSSAGPNAEKLFF.

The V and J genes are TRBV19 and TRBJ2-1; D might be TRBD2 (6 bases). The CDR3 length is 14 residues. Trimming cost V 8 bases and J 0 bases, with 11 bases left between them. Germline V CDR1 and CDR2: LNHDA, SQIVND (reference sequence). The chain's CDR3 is CASRERSSYNEQFF. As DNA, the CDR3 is TGTGCCAGTCGGGAGCGGAGCTCCTACAATGAGCAGTTCTTC.

The CDR3 is CASSGGQNPSGNTIYF. DNA for the CDR3: TGTGCCAGCAGTGGCGGACAGAATCCCTCTGGAAACACCATATATTTT. The chain has TRBV6-1 and TRBJ1-3, with D maybe TRBD1 (6 bases). From germline, CDR1 is MNHNS and CDR2 SASEGT. The CDR3 is 16 amino acids. V was trimmed by 4 bases and J by 0 bases, leaving 13 bases between them.

The DNA for the CDR3 is TGCGCCAGCAGCCATGTGGGGACTAGCGGGAGGAGAGAGCAGTACTTC. The encoded protein is CASSHVGTSGRREQYF. The chain joins TRBV4-1 to TRBJ2-7; TRBD2 matches at 15 bases. From germline, CDR1 is MGHRA and CDR2 YSYEKL. V was clipped by 3 bases and J by 7 bases; unmatched bases: 7. The CDR3 has 16 amino acids.

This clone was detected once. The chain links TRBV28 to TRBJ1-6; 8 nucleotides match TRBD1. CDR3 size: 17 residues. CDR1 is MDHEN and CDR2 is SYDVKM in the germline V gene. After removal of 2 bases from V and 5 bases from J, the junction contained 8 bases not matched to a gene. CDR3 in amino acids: CASSLTSGTGDNSPLHF. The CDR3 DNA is TGTGCCAGCAGTTTAACCTCAGGGACAGGCGATAATTCACCCCTCCACTTT.

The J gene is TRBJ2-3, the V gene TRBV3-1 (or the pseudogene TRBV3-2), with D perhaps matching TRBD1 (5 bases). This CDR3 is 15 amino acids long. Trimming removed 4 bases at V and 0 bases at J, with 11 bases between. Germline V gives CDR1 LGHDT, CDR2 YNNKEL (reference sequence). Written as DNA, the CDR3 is TGTGCCAGCAGCCCCAGGGATCCAAGCACAGATACGCAGTATTTT. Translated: CASSPRDPSTDTQYF.

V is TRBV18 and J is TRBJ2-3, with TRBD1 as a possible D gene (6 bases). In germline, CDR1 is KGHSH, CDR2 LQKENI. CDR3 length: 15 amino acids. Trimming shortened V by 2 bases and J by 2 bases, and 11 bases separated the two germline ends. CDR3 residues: CASSPGGQFTDTQYF. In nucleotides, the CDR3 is TGTGCCAGCTCACCAGGTGGACAGTTCACAGATACGCAGTATTTT. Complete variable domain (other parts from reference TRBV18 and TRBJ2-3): NAGVMQNPRHLVRRRGQEARLRCSPMKGHSHVYWYRQLPEEGLKFMVYLQKENIIDESGMPKERFSAEFPKEGPSILRIQQVVRGDSAAYFCASSPGGQFTDTQYFGPGTRLTVL.

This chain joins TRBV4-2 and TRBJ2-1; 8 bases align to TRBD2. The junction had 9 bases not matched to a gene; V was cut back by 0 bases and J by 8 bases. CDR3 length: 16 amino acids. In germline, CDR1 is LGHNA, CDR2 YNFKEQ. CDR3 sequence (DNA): TGTGCCAGCAGCCAAGAGAGGACGGGAGGGGCGGATGAGCAGTTCTTC. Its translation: CASSQERTGGADEQFF.

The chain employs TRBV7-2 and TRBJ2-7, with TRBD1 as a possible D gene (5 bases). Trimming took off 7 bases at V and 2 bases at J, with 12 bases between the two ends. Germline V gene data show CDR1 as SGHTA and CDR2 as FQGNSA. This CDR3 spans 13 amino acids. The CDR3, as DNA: TGTGCCAGCACTGAGACAGTTCCCTACGAGCAGTACTTC. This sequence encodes CASTETVPYEQYF.

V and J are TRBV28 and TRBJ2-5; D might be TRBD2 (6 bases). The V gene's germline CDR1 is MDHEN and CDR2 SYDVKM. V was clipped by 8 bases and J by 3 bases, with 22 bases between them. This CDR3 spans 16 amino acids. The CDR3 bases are TGTGCCAGCGGGTTTGAGGATTCGTGGGAGGAAGAGACCCAGTACTTC. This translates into CASGFEDSWEEETQYF.

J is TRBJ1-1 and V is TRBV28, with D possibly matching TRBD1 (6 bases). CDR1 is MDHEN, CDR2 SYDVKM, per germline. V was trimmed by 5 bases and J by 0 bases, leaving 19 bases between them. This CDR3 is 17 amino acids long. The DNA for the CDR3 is TGTGCCAGCAGTGAGTTACTACAGGGCGGCATGAACACTGAAGCTTTCTTT. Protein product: CASSELLQGGMNTEAFF.

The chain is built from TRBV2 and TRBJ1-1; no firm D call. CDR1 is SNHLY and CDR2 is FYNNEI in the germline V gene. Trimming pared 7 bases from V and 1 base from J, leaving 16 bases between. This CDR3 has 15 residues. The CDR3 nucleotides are TGTGCCAGCAAGGGCGGGGTAGGGTGGAACACTGAAGCTTTCTTT. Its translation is CASKGGVGWNTEAFF.

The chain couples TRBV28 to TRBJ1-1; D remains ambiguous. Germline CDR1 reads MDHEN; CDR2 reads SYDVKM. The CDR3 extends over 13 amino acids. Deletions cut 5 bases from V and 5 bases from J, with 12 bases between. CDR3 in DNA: TGTGCCAGCAGTCCCGTCGTGGAGACTGAAGCTTTCTTT. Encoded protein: CASSPVVETEAFF.

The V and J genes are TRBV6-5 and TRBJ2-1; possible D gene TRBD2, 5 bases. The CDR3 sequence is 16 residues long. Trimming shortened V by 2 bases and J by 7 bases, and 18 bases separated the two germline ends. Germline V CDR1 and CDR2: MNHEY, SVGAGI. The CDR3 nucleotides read TGTGCCAGCAGTTACCCCACTAGAGGCATCGGAAATGAGCAGTTCTTC. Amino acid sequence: CASSYPTRGIGNEQFF.

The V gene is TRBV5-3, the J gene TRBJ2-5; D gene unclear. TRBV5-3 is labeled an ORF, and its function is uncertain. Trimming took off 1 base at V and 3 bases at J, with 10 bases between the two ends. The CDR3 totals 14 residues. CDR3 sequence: CARSLTGFEETQYF. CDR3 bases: TGTGCCAGAAGCTTGACCGGGTTCGAAGAGACCCAGTACTTC.

The CDR3 here is CAISESTGVGTEAFF. CDR3 coding DNA: TGTGCCATCAGTGAGTCGACAGGGGTGGGCACTGAAGCTTTCTTT. J is TRBJ1-1 and V is TRBV10-3, with TRBD1 identical over 8 bases. The CDR3 length is 15 residues. The V gene's germline CDR1 is ENHRY and CDR2 SYGVKD. With V trimmed by 0 bases and J by 4 bases, 4 bases remained unmatched.

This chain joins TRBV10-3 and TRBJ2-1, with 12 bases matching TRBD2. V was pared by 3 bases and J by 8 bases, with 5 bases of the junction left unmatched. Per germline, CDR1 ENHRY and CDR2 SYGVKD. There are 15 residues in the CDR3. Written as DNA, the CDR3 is TGTGCCATCAGTGATCAGACTAGCGGGAGTGATGAGCAGTTCTTC. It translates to CAISDQTSGSDEQFF.

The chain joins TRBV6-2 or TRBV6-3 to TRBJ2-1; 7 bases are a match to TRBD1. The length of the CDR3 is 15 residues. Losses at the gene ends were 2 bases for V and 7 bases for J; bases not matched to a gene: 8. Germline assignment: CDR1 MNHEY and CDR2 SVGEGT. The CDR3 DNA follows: TGTGCCAGCAGTTACGGCCGGACAGGAGGAAATGAGCAGTTCTTC. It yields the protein CASSYGRTGGNEQFF.

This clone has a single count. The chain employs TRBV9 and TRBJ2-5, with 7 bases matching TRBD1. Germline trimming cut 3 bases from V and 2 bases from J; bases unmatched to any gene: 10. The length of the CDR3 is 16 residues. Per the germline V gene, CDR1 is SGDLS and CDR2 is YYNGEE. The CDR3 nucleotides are TGTGCCAGCAGCGGTGGGACAGTGAGGGGGCAAGAGACCCAGTACTTC. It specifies CASSGGTVRGQETQYF.